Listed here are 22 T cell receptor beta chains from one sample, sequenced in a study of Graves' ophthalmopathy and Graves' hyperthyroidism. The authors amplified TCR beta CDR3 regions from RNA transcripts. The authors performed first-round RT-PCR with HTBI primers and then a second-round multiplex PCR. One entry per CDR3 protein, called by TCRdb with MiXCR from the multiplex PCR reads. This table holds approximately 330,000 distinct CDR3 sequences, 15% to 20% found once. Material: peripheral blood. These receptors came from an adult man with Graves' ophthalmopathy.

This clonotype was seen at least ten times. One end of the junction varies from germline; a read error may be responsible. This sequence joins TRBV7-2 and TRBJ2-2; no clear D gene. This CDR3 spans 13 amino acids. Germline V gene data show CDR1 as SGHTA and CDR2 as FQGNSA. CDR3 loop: CASTLDPPGELFF. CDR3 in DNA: TGTGCCAGCACCTTAGACCCACCCGGGGAGCTGTTTTTT.

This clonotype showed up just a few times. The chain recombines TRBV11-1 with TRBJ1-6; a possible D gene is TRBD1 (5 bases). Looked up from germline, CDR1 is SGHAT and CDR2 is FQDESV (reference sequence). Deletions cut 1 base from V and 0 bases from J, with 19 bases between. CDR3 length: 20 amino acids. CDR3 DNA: TGTGCCAGCAGCTTAGACTATTCCAAGGACACGAGCTCCTATAATTCACCCCTCCACTTT. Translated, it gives CASSLDYSKDTSSYNSPLHF.

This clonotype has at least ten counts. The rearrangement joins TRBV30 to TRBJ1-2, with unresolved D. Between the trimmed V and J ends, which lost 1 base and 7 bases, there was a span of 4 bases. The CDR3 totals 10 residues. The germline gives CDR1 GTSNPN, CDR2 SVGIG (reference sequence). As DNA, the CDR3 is TGTGCCTGGAGTGGTGGTGGCTACACCTTC. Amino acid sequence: CAWSGGGYTF.

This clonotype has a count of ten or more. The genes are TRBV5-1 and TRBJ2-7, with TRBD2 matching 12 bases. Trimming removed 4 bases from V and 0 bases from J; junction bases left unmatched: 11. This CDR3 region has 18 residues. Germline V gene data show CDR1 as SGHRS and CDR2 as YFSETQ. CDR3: CASSQPGLAGPYSYEQYF. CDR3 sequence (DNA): TGCGCCAGCAGCCAACCAGGACTAGCGGGGCCTTACTCCTACGAGCAGTACTTC.

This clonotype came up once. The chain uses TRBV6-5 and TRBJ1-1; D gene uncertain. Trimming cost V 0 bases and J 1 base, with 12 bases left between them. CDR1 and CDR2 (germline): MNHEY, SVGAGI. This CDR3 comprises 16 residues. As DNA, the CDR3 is TGTGCCAGCAGTTACTCGGCGGGTTGGGGGAACACTGAAGCTTTCTTT. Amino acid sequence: CASSYSAGWGNTEAFF.

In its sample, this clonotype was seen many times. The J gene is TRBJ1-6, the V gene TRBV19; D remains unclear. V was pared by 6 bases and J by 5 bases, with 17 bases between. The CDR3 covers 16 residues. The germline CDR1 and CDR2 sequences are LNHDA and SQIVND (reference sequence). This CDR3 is CASRLTGRRNNSPLHF. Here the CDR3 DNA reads TGTGCCAGTAGGCTCACCGGGCGCAGAAATAATTCACCCCTCCACTTT.

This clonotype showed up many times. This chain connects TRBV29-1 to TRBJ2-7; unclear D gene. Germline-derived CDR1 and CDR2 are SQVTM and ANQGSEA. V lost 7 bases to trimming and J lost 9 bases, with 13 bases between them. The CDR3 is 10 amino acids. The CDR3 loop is CSGFSIGQYF. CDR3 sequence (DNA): TGCAGCGGATTCTCAATTGGGCAGTACTTC.

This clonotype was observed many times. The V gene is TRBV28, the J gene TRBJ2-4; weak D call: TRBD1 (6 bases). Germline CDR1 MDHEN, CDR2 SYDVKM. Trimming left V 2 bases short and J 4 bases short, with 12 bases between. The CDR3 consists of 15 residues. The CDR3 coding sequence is TGTGCCAGCAGTTTACTGGGACAAACAAAAAACATTCAGTACTTC. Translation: CASSLLGQTKNIQYF.

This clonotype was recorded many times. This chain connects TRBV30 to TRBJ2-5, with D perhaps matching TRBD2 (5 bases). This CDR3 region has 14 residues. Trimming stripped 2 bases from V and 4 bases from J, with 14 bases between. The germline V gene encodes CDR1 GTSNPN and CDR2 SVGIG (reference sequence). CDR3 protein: CAWSPPGSAETQYF. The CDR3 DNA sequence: TGTGCCTGGAGTCCTCCGGGGAGCGCAGAGACCCAGTACTTC.

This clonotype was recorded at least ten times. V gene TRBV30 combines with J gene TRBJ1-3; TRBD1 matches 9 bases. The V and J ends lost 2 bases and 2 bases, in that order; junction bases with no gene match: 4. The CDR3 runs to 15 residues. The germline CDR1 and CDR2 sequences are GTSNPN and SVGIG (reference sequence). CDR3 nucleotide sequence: TGTGCCTGGAGTAGGGACAGGGCGACTGGAAACACCATATATTTT. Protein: CAWSRDRATGNTIYF.

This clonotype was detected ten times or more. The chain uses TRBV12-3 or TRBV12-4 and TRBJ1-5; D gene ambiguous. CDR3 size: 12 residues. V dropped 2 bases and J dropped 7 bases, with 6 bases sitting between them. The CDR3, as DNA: TGTGCCAGCAGTTTATACCGCCAGCCCCAGCATTTT. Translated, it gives CASSLYRQPQHF.

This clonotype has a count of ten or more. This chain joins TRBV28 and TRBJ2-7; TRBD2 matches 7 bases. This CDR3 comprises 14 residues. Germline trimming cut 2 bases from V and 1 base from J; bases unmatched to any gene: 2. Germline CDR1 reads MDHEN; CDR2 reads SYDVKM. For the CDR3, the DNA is TGTGCCAGCAGTTTAGCGGGGGAGTCCTACGAGCAGTACTTC. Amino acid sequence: CASSLAGESYEQYF.

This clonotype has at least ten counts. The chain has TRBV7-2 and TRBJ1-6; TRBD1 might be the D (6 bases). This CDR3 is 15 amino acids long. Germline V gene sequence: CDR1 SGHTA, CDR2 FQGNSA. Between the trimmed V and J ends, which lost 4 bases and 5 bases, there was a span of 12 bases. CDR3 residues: CASSSQGNDNSPLHF. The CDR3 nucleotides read TGTGCCAGCAGCTCACAGGGCAACGATAATTCACCCCTCCACTTT.

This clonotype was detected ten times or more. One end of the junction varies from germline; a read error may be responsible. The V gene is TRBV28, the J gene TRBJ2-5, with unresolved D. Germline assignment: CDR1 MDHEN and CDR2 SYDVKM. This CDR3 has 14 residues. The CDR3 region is CASSPAHFQEAQYF. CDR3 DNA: TGTGCCAGCAGTCCCGCCCACTTCCAAGAGGCCCAGTACTTC.

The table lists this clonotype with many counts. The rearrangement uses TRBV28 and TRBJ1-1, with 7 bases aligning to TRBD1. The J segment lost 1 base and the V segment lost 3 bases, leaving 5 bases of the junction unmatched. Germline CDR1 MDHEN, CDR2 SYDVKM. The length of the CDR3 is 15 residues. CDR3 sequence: CASSFPAGGNTEAFF. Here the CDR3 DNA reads TGTGCCAGCAGTTTTCCGGCAGGGGGGAACACTGAAGCTTTCTTT.

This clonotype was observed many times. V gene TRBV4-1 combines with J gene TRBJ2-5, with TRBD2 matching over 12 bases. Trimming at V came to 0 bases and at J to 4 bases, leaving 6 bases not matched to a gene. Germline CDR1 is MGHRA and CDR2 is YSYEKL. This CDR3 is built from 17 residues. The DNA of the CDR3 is TGCGCCAGCAGCCAAGAAGGGGCTAGCGGGGGGGTAGAGACCCAGTACTTC. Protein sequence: CASSQEGASGGVETQYF.

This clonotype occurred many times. Here the CDR3 DNA reads TGTGCCAGTAGTAGAGGTCCGGAGACCTACGAGCAGTACTTC. Its protein product is CASSRGPETYEQYF. The rearrangement uses TRBV19 and TRBJ2-7; D is undetermined. Germline-derived CDR1 and CDR2 are LNHDA and SQIVND (reference sequence). This CDR3 contains 14 residues. Trimming stripped 4 bases from V and 2 bases from J, with 12 bases between.

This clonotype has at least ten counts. Written as DNA, the CDR3 is TGTGCCAGCAGCCTCCGCCGGGGGGAGACCCAGTACTTC. Translating it yields CASSLRRGETQYF. The chain combines TRBV7-3 with TRBJ2-5; a possible D gene is TRBD2 (6 bases). This CDR3 is 13 amino acids long. Germline values: CDR1 SGHTA, CDR2 FQGTGA. V lost 5 bases to trimming and J lost 5 bases, with 12 bases between them.

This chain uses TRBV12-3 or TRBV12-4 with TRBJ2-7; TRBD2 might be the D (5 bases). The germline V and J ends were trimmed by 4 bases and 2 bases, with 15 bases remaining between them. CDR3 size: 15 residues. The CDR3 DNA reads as TGTGCCAGCAGTTCGAGGGCGGACGGACCCTACGAGCAGTACTTC. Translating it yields CASSSRADGPYEQYF.

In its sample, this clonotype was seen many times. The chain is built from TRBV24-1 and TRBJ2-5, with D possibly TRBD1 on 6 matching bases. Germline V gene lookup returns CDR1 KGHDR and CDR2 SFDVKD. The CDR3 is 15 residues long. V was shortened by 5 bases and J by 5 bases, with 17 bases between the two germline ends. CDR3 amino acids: CATSAHEGVWETQYF. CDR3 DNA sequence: TGTGCCACCAGTGCCCATGAGGGGGTGTGGGAGACCCAGTACTTC.

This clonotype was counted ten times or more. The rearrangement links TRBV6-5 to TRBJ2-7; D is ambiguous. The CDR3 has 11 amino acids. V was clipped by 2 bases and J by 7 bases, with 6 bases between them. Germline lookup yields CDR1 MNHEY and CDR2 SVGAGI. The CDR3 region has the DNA TGTGCCAGCAGTTACATGGGTGAGCAGTACTTC. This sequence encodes CASSYMGEQYF.

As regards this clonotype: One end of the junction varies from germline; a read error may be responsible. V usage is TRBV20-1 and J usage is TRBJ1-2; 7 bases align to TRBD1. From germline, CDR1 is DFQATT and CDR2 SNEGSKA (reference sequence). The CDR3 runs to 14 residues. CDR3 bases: TGCAGTGCAGTAGGGGGCCGACACGGTGATGGCCACACCTTC. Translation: CSAVGGRHGDGHTF.